This section outlines one T cell receptor (beta chain) sequence together with its context. The antigen is undetermined. The study ran its PCR with 60 Vbeta and 13 Jbeta primers. Assay used: immunoSEQ multiplex PCR; TCRdb lists only in-frame clones, some missing. The profile covers 150,000 or so clones, with around 88% appearing a single time and 1.5% to 2% taken by the ten largest. Trimming pared 7 bases from V and 3 bases from J, leaving 10 bases between. The germline V gene encodes CDR1 LNHDA and CDR2 SQIVND (reference sequence). This CDR3 spans 13 amino acids. The sample comes from a study of cytomegalovirus exposure and HLA in healthy donors. Whole-study results and caveats: Most of the CMV-associated TCR beta chains (in a later analysis) appeared to be HLA-restricted. Researchers catalogued some 160 TCR beta chains as cytomegalovirus-associated.

The chain carries TRBV19 and TRBJ2-1; no definite D call. Sequenced: PBMCs. The clonotype originates from a woman aged 18-29 years in good health and CMV-seronegative. The CDR3 sequence is CASNPTHYNEQFF. In DNA form, the CDR3 reads TGTGCCAGTAACCCGACTCACTACAATGAGCAGTTCTTC.